The 30 T cell receptor beta chains given below trace back to one sample, sequenced in a study of shared clonotypes between healthy human individuals. Naive CD8 cells lacked CD45RO, underwent positive selection for CCR7 and left out terminally differentiated effector memory CD45RA+ cells. Sequencing was performed with immunoSEQ multiplex PCR; in TCRdb, only in-frame clones are kept and a portion is missing. The sample shows nearly 2 million clones, about 94% of them seen only once. Sequenced material: naive CD8+ T cells sorted from blood. These receptors all come from a man between 18 and 35 years old in good health.

V usage is TRBV10-3 and J usage is TRBJ2-7; 9 bases agree with TRBD1. This CDR3 has 14 residues. The V gene's germline CDR1 is ENHRY and CDR2 SYGVKD. V dropped 6 bases and J dropped 3; count of bases not matched to a gene: 6. The CDR3 region has the DNA TGTGCCATCAGCGATTGGACAGGGGACTACGAGCAGTACTTC. Its protein product is CAISDWTGDYEQYF.

V and J are TRBV5-1 and TRBJ1-6; D is unresolved. Germline values: CDR1 SGHRS, CDR2 YFSETQ. V was cut by 0 bases and J by 8 bases, with 12 bases left in between. The CDR3 covers 15 residues. The CDR3 DNA reads as TGCGCCAGCAGCTTGGGCTCCTCAGATTATTCACCCCTCCACTTT. This encodes CASSLGSSDYSPLHF.

This clone was found once. V usage is TRBV9 and J usage is TRBJ2-3, with TRBD1 matching over 7 bases. V trimming: 4 bases; J trimming: 3 bases; junction bases outside the gene matches: 11. This CDR3 is 16 amino acids long. Germline CDR1 SGDLS, CDR2 YYNGEE. The CDR3 DNA is TGTGCCAGCAGCCCCGATGGGGGACAGCTAACAGATACGCAGTATTTT. Translation: CASSPDGGQLTDTQYF.

The table lists this clone with a count of one. The chain employs TRBV11-2 and TRBJ2-3, with D perhaps TRBD2 (6 bases). V gave up 4 bases and J gave up 2 bases, with 10 bases separating them. Per germline, CDR1 SGHAT and CDR2 FQNNGV. CDR3 length: 14 residues. CDR3 nucleotide sequence: TGTGCCAGCAGCTATGGGGGGAACACAGATACGCAGTATTTT. Translated: CASSYGGNTDTQYF.

With regard to this clone: This CDR3 is also generated by other DNA sequences in the sample. The CDR3 nucleotides read TGTGCCAGCAGCTTGGTTGACACTGAAGCTTTCTTT. Translation gives CASSLVDTEAFF. The rearrangement links TRBV7-9 to TRBJ1-1; D unresolved. CDR1 is SEHNR, CDR2 FQNEAQ, per germline (reference sequence). V was trimmed by 3 bases and J by 3 bases, leaving 5 bases between them. This CDR3 region has 12 residues.

The V and J genes are TRBV18 and TRBJ2-1, with D hard to call. CDR3 length: 13 amino acids. The V gene lost 3 bases and the J gene lost 8 bases, with 11 bases spanning the gap. Per germline, CDR1 KGHSH and CDR2 LQKENI. The CDR3 loop is CASSPSAVDEQFF. CDR3 in DNA: TGTGCCAGCTCACCTTCTGCGGTTGATGAGCAGTTCTTC.

The genes are TRBV6-4 and TRBJ2-1; maybe TRBD1 (6 bases). V lost 9 bases to trimming and J lost 6 bases, with 18 bases between them. This CDR3 comprises 14 residues. Germline V CDR1 and CDR2: MRHNA, SNTAGT. CDR3 amino acids: CARRPPPGANEQFF. Written as DNA, the CDR3 is TGTGCCAGAAGACCCCCACCAGGGGCCAATGAGCAGTTCTTC.

The chain uses TRBV29-1 and TRBJ2-1, with 7 bases aligning to TRBD2. CDR1 is SQVTM, CDR2 ANQGSEA, per germline. Trimming removed 2 bases from V and 6 bases from J; junction bases left unmatched: 13. The CDR3 length is 16 residues. The CDR3 DNA follows: TGCAGCGTTGAAAGCCCCGGAGCGGGATCCCTCAATGAGCAGTTCTTC. Its protein is CSVESPGAGSLNEQFF.

The chain couples TRBV30 to TRBJ2-1, with D hard to call. This CDR3 has 14 amino acids. In germline, CDR1 is GTSNPN, CDR2 SVGIG (reference sequence). V was pared by 2 bases and J by 4 bases, with 12 bases between. CDR3 loop: CAWSSDWNYNEQFF. The CDR3 DNA sequence: TGTGCCTGGAGTAGTGACTGGAATTACAATGAGCAGTTCTTC.

V and J are TRBV15 and TRBJ1-5; D call uncertain. CDR1 and CDR2 (germline): LNHNV, YYDKDF (reference sequence). The CDR3 length is 12 residues. V was cut by 5 bases and J by 5 bases, with 7 bases left in between. The CDR3 spells CATSLGYQPQHF. In nucleotides, the CDR3 is TGTGCCACCAGCCTCGGCTATCAGCCCCAGCATTTT.

The V and J genes are TRBV5-6 and TRBJ2-5; D possibly corresponds to TRBD2 (6 bases). Germline loops: CDR1 SGHDT, CDR2 YYEEEE. The CDR3 is 15 amino acids. V was pared by 4 bases and J by 1 base, with 14 bases between. CDR3 region: CASSRWVTSQETQYF. CDR3 nucleotides: TGTGCCAGCAGCCGTTGGGTGACTAGCCAAGAGACCCAGTACTTC.

J is TRBJ1-2 and V is TRBV29-1, with D uncertain. The CDR3 is made up of 12 amino acids. CDR1 SQVTM and CDR2 ANQGSEA come from the germline V gene. V lost 4 bases to trimming and J lost 5 bases, with 11 bases between them. This chain's CDR3 is CSVAAEGYGYTF. The CDR3 DNA reads TGCAGCGTTGCAGCTGAGGGATATGGCTACACCTTC.

The rearrangement links TRBV5-6 to TRBJ2-7, with D unclear. The V gene's germline CDR1 is SGHDT and CDR2 YYEEEE. The CDR3 spans 13 residues. V shed 1 base and J shed 0 bases, with 5 bases lying between them. CDR3 protein: CASSLIASYEQYF. CDR3 nucleotide sequence: TGTGCCAGCAGCTTGATAGCCTCCTACGAGCAGTACTTC.

The genes are TRBV11-2 and TRBJ1-6; a possible D gene is TRBD1 (5 bases). From germline, CDR1 is SGHAT and CDR2 FQNNGV. The CDR3 has 14 residues. The V end was cut by 4 bases, the J end by 8 bases, with 12 bases between. CDR3 DNA: TGTGCCAGCAGCTCCCGGGGGTTAGATTCACCCCTCCACTTT. Translated: CASSSRGLDSPLHF.

As for this clone: This sample includes further DNA sequences coding for the same CDR3. The V call is TRBV10-2, the J call TRBJ2-7; D uncertain. Germline-derived CDR1 and CDR2 are WSHSY and SAAADI. This CDR3 contains 11 residues. V dropped 9 bases and J dropped 4 bases, with 10 bases sitting between them. CDR3 DNA sequence: TGCGCCAGTACCGCAGGTTACGAGCAGTACTTC. As protein: CASTAGYEQYF.

The J gene is TRBJ2-1, the V gene TRBV6-5; no reliable D call. Germline V gives CDR1 MNHEY, CDR2 SVGAGI. The CDR3 covers 13 residues. Deletions cut 4 bases from V and 12 bases from J, with 16 bases between. The DNA of the CDR3 is TGTGCCAGCAGTTTAGACCTCTTGAGTGCGCAGTTCTTC. It specifies CASSLDLLSAQFF.

This clone showed up just a few times. V and J are TRBV13 and TRBJ2-7, with D tentatively TRBD1 (6 bases). CDR3 length: 12 residues. Trimming shortened V by 8 bases and J by 0 bases, and 8 bases separated the two germline ends. Germline V lookup: CDR1 PRHDT, CDR2 FYEKMQ (reference sequence). CDR3 amino acids: CASGGSSYEQYF. CDR3 bases: TGTGCCAGCGGGGGCAGCTCCTACGAGCAGTACTTC. Drawing the rest from reference TRBV13 and TRBJ2-7, the complete variable domain is AAGVIQSPRHLIKEKRETATLKCYPIPRHDTVYWYQQGPGQDPQFLISFYEKMQSDKGSIPDRFSAQQFSDYHSELNMSSLELGDSALYFCASGGSSYEQYFGPGTRLTVT.

This chain uses TRBV6-4 with TRBJ2-5; TRBD2 matches 9 bases. The CDR3 length is 15 residues. Looked up from germline, CDR1 is MRHNA and CDR2 is SNTAGT. With 3 bases clipped from V and 3 bases from J, the junction kept 5 bases outside the gene matches. DNA for the CDR3: TGTGCCAGCAGTGAAAGAGCGGGGGGAAAAGAGACCCAGTACTTC. Protein sequence: CASSERAGGKETQYF.

J is TRBJ2-3 and V is TRBV9; D possibly matches TRBD1 or TRBD2 (5 bases each). In germline, CDR1 is SGDLS, CDR2 YYNGEE. V was shortened by 0 bases and J by 2 bases, with 10 bases between the two germline ends. CDR3 length equals 15 residues. Written as DNA, the CDR3 is TGTGCCAGCAGCGTAGTCAGGGACCCCACAGATACGCAGTATTTT. Protein sequence: CASSVVRDPTDTQYF.

The CDR3 DNA sequence: TGTGCCAGCAGCTTACGGGGGGACAACTATGGCTACACCTTC. The encoded protein is CASSLRGDNYGYTF. V gene TRBV11-2 combines with J gene TRBJ1-2; D possibly corresponds to TRBD1 (5 bases). The germline V gene encodes CDR1 SGHAT and CDR2 FQNNGV. V was shortened by 2 bases and J by 2 bases, with 9 bases between the two germline ends. This CDR3 comprises 14 residues.

CDR3 protein: CASSVKVTYEQYF. The CDR3 bases are TGTGCCAGCAGCGTCAAGGTCACCTACGAGCAGTACTTC. This chain uses TRBV7-2 with TRBJ2-7; no firm D call. Germline V gene data show CDR1 as SGHTA and CDR2 as FQGNSA. Trimming stripped 5 bases from V and 2 bases from J, with 10 bases between. This CDR3 is 13 amino acids long.

The chain uses TRBV4-2 and TRBJ1-6; possible D gene TRBD1, 5 bases. Germline V lookup: CDR1 LGHNA, CDR2 YNFKEQ. Trimming stripped 8 bases from V and 14 bases from J, with 19 bases between. This CDR3 region has 13 residues. The CDR3 bases are TGTGCCAGCGGTCCTGGGGACTTGAGGGCCCTCCACTTT. This sequence encodes CASGPGDLRALHF.

V usage is TRBV5-5 and J usage is TRBJ1-1; the D gene is possibly TRBD1 (5 bases). V was clipped by 6 bases and J by 4 bases, with 10 bases between them. The CDR3 loop spans 12 amino acids. In germline, CDR1 is SGHKS, CDR2 YYEKEE (reference sequence). CDR3 amino acids: CASTGAGTEAFF. The DNA for the CDR3 is TGTGCCAGCACCGGGGCCGGCACTGAAGCTTTCTTT.

The chain is built from TRBV11-2 and TRBJ2-3, with 8 bases that match TRBD2. Trimming took 7 bases from V and 5 from J; bases not matched to a gene: 11. Germline values: CDR1 SGHAT, CDR2 FQNNGV. The CDR3 is 15 residues long. The CDR3 loop reads CASTEGRGAVDTQYF. CDR3 bases: TGTGCCAGCACCGAGGGGCGGGGGGCGGTAGATACGCAGTATTTT.

The chain recombines TRBV4-1 with TRBJ2-5, with TRBD2 matching over 8 bases. The CDR3 is 16 amino acids. Trimming at V came to 0 bases and at J to 1 base, leaving 4 bases not matched to a gene. The germline gives CDR1 MGHRA, CDR2 YSYEKL. CDR3 DNA sequence: TGCGCCAGCAGCCAAGAGCCAGCGGGAGTCCAAGAGACCCAGTACTTC. Translated, it gives CASSQEPAGVQETQYF.

This clone was observed a handful of times. CDR3 protein: CASSYGTGTYNEQFF. CDR3 nucleotide sequence: TGTGCCAGCAGTTATGGGACAGGGACCTACAATGAGCAGTTCTTC. The chain recombines TRBV6-5 with TRBJ2-1, with TRBD1 identical over 9 bases. This CDR3 is built from 15 residues. Germline V lookup: CDR1 MNHEY, CDR2 SVGAGI. Trimming removed 3 bases from V and 2 bases from J; junction bases left unmatched: 2.

Details on this clone: The sample has other DNA sequences that encode this CDR3 too. The rearrangement uses TRBV5-6 and TRBJ2-7; a possible D gene is TRBD2 (5 bases). V dropped 2 bases and J dropped 5 bases, with 8 bases sitting between them. CDR3 size: 12 residues. Germline lookup yields CDR1 SGHDT and CDR2 YYEEEE. The DNA of the CDR3 is TGTGCCAGCAGCTTCGGTAGCGACGAGCAGTACTTC. It is translated as CASSFGSDEQYF.

CDR3 bases: TGTGCCAGCAGCGCCAACACCGGGACAGGGGAGACTGAAGCTTTCTTT. It codes for CASSANTGTGETEAFF. This sequence joins TRBV9 and TRBJ1-1, with 10 bases aligning to TRBD1. The V gene's germline CDR1 is SGDLS and CDR2 YYNGEE. The CDR3 extends over 16 amino acids. The trim removed 3 bases at V and 5 bases at J, leaving 10 bases unmatched.

The rearrangement uses TRBV27 and TRBJ2-7, with TRBD2 as a possible D gene (6 bases). Germline V gives CDR1 MNHEY, CDR2 SMNVEV (reference sequence). Trimming removed 3 bases at V and 0 bases at J, with 15 bases between. CDR3 size: 16 residues. The CDR3 nucleotides are TGTGCCAGCAGTTTGGGCCCCGGGGGACTCTCCTACGAGCAGTACTTC. Its translation is CASSLGPGGLSYEQYF.

The V gene is TRBV5-8, the J gene TRBJ2-1; 8 bases map to TRBD2. With 6 bases clipped from V and 0 bases from J, the junction kept 11 bases outside the gene matches. The CDR3 loop spans 17 amino acids. Germline-derived CDR1 and CDR2 are SGHTS and YDEGEE. CDR3 sequence reads: CASTPGLAGSSYNEQFF. CDR3 DNA: TGTGCCAGCACACCAGGGCTAGCGGGTAGCTCCTACAATGAGCAGTTCTTC.